This entry describes one T cell receptor beta chain. Its antigen is as yet unknown. Donors likely had unrecorded immune exposures despite being nominally healthy when sampled. This sample was taken from a study of cytomegalovirus exposure and HLA in healthy donors. The PCR had 60 Vbeta and 13 Jbeta primers. Generated by immunoSEQ multiplex PCR, the TCRdb table keeps only in-frame clones and is missing some. The repertoire holds around 130,000 clones, with approximately 78% as singletons. Whole-study findings and limits: CMV serostatus was the sole immune exposure information available. The productive fraction for most TCR beta V segments was about 87% or about 30% in an earlier analysis. Researchers reported in a later analysis that common viral pathogens appeared linked to several top clusters.

This receptor was taken from a woman aged 40-49 years in good health and CMV-seropositive. The specimen sequenced was PBMCs.

The CDR3 DNA sequence: TGTGCCAGCAGTCACAGGACAAGCTCCTACGAGCAGTACTTC. It yields the protein CASSHRTSSYEQYF. The rearrangement uses TRBV6-6 and TRBJ2-7; tentative D call: TRBD1 (5 bases). The V gene's germline CDR1 is MNHNY and CDR2 SVGAGI (reference sequence). V was pared by 5 bases and J by 0 bases, with 11 bases between. The CDR3 length is 14 residues.